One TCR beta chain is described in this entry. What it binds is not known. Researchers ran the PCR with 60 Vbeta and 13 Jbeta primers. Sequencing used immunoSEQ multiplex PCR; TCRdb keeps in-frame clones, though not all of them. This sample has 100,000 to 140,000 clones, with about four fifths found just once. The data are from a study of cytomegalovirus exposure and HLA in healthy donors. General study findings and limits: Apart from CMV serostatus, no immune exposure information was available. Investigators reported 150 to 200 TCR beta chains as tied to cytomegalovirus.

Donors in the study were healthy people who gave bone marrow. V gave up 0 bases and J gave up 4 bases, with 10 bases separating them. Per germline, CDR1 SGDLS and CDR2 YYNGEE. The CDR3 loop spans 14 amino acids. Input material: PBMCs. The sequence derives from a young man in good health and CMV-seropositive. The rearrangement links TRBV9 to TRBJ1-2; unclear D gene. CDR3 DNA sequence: TGTGCCAGCAGCGTAGCTGGGGAGGCCTATGGCTACACCTTC. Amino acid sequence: CASSVAGEAYGYTF.